The rows below give T cell receptor beta chains drawn from one sample of a study of PD-1 blockade in mismatch repair-deficient tumors. Here immunoSEQ multiplex PCR was the method, and the copy in TCRdb shows in-frame clones only, minus some. The profile covers some 51,000 clones, with roughly 80% appearing a single time and more than 8% taken by the ten largest. Here the sequenced sample was peripheral blood, taken approximately 18 weeks after starting pembrolizumab. Receptors originate from an adult with mismatch repair-deficient cancer. CDR3s include the opening cysteine and the closing phenylalanine or tryptophan. Each record gives: J gene, V gene, CDR3 length, clone size, D gene, CDR3 protein, CDR3 DNA. A D gene is named only where the DNA matches it firmly. Not every row has a clone size; where given, it reads once, few, many or a size class.

TRBJ2-1,TRBV11-2,15,.,.,CASSLAPGIYNEQFF,TGTGCCAGCAGCTTAGCACCCGGGATTTACAATGAGCAGTTCTTC
TRBJ2-1,TRBV30,16,few,.,CAWSVGDLRSYNEQFF,TGTGCCTGGAGTGTGGGGGACCTAAGATCATACAATGAGCAGTTCTTC
TRBJ2-7,TRBV18,14,once,TRBD1,CASSIGTASYEQYF,TGTGCCAGCTCAATTGGGACAGCCTCCTACGAGCAGTACTTC
TRBJ2-3,TRBV5-4,13,.,.,CASSREFTDTQYF,TGTGCCAGCAGCCGGGAATTCACAGATACGCAGTATTTT
TRBJ2-1,TRBV7-9,15,.,.,CASSHPGGKHNEQFF,TGTGCCAGCAGCCACCCTGGAGGGAAACACAATGAGCAGTTCTTC
TRBJ2-7,TRBV1,12,.,.,CTSSQDSYEQYF,TGCACCAGCAGCCAAGATTCCTACGAGCAGTACTTC
TRBJ1-5,TRBV4-3,16,.,TRBD1,CASSQEAGGRNQPQHF,TGCGCCAGCAGCCAAGAGGCAGGGGGCCGAAATCAGCCCCAGCATTTT
TRBJ2-2,TRBV21-1,18,.,.,CASVGVVEGLAISGELFF,TGTGCCAGCGTGGGGGTGGTAGAGGGACTAGCGATTTCCGGGGAGCTGTTTTTT
TRBJ2-7,TRBV11-2,13,few,.,CASSLAGMDEQYF,TGTGCCAGCAGCTTAGCAGGGATGGACGAGCAGTACTTC
TRBJ1-5,TRBV19,16,.,.,CASTTLRGGSNQPQHF,TGTGCCAGTACCACCTTACGAGGAGGAAGCAATCAGCCCCAGCATTTT
TRBJ1-4,TRBV19,14,.,.,CASSIQANNEKLFF,TGTGCCAGTAGTATACAGGCTAATAATGAAAAACTGTTTTTT
TRBJ2-7,TRBV28,15,.,TRBD1,CASSIPDRDLYEQYF,TGTGCCAGCAGCATCCCGGACAGGGACCTATACGAGCAGTACTTC
TRBJ1-1,TRBV11-2,12,.,.,CASSLTNTEAFF,TGTGCCAGCAGCTTAACGAACACTGAAGCTTTCTTT
TRBJ1-1,TRBV30,14,.,.,CAWSVLGGNTEAFF,TGTGCCTGGAGTGTACTAGGAGGGAACACTGAAGCTTTCTTT
TRBJ2-5,TRBV19,13,.,.,CASSIATGGTQYF,TGTGCCAGTAGTATAGCGACTGGAGGAACCCAGTACTTC
TRBJ2-3,TRBV5-1,15,.,.,CASNREPAGTDTQYF,TGCGCCAGCAACCGTGAGCCCGCTGGCACAGATACGCAGTATTTT
TRBJ1-2,TRBV6-5,13,.,.,CASSYRPRYGYTF,TGTGCCAGCAGTTACCGGCCTAGATATGGCTACACCTTC
TRBJ2-7,TRBV7-9,13,.,.,CASSLRDSYEQYF,TGTGCCAGCAGCTTACGGGACTCCTACGAGCAGTACTTC
TRBJ2-7,TRBV10-3,15,few,TRBD2,CAISEGREGQREQYF,TGTGCCATCAGTGAAGGGCGGGAGGGCCAGCGCGAGCAGTACTTC
TRBJ1-3,TRBV14,17,.,TRBD1,CASSPWAWTGIPGAIYF,TGTGCCAGCAGCCCGTGGGCATGGACAGGGATTCCCGGGGCCATATATTTT
TRBJ2-1,TRBV4-3,15,.,.,CASSQAETTYNEQFF,TGCGCCAGCAGCCAAGCCGAGACTACCTACAATGAGCAGTTCTTC
TRBJ2-7,TRBV11-3,11,.,.,CASKASYEQYF,TGTGCCAGCAAGGCCTCCTACGAGCAGTACTTC
TRBJ2-7,TRBV6-5,14,once,.,CASSSSALIYEQYF,TGTGCCAGCAGTAGTTCGGCACTCATTTACGAGCAGTACTTC
TRBJ1-5,TRBV29-1,13,.,.,CSVDSGSNQPQHF,TGCAGCGTTGATTCCGGTAGCAATCAGCCCCAGCATTTT
TRBJ1-3,TRBV7-9,16,.,TRBD1,CASSITGGPSGNTIYF,TGTGCCAGCAGCATCACAGGGGGTCCCTCTGGAAACACCATATATTTT
TRBJ1-3,TRBV19,12,.,.,CASSTDGNTIYF,TGTGCCAGTAGTACGGATGGAAACACCATATATTTT
TRBJ2-7,TRBV5-8,14,.,.,CASSLVSGAGEQYF,TGTGCCAGCAGCTTAGTTTCTGGGGCGGGCGAGCAGTACTTC
TRBJ2-5,TRBV5-8,15,.,TRBD1,CASSLGGQVQETQYF,TGTGCCAGCAGCTTGGGGGGACAGGTCCAAGAGACCCAGTACTTC
TRBJ2-1,TRBV20-1,11,.,.,CSAVGPAEQFF,TGCAGTGCGGTGGGGCCAGCTGAGCAGTTCTTC
TRBJ2-3,TRBV7-2,14,.,.,CASSMGLSSDTQYF,TGTGCCAGCAGCATGGGACTCTCCTCAGATACGCAGTATTTT
TRBJ2-7,TRBV5-8,16,.,TRBD1,CASSPSPGTGKNEQYF,TGTGCCAGCAGCCCGTCGCCCGGGACAGGCAAGAACGAGCAGTACTTC